This T cell receptor beta chain was obtained from a study of cytomegalovirus exposure and HLA in healthy donors. Trimming pared 3 bases from V and 6 bases from J, leaving 9 bases between. CDR3 size: 13 residues. CDR1 SNHLY and CDR2 FYNNEI come from the germline V gene. The PCR was carried out with 60 Vbeta primers and 13 Jbeta primers. Assay used: immunoSEQ multiplex PCR; TCRdb lists only in-frame clones, some missing. The sample consists of about 110,000 clones, 55% to 70% of them appearing once. The V gene is TRBV2, the J gene TRBJ1-5; possible D gene TRBD1, 6 bases. Sequenced input: PBMCs. This sequence originates from a woman aged 25 to 39 in good health and CMV-seronegative. CDR3 protein: CASSEGAVQPQHF. In DNA form, the CDR3 reads TGTGCCAGCAGTGAGGGGGCGGTTCAGCCCCAGCATTTT.